This TCR beta chain was sequenced for a study of tissue T cells after allogeneic stem cell transplantation. Study-wide context: Graft-versus-host disease patients received grafts, four unmodified and three CD34-selected to deplete T cells.

V lost 1 base and J 12 bases, leaving 12 bases between the germline ends. CDR1 and CDR2 from the germline V gene are LGHNA and YSLEER. The CDR3 has 12 residues. Data came from immunoSEQ multiplex PCR; TCRdb stores just in-frame clones and leaves some out. The sample lists under 2,500 clones, about 75% seen once, with under 6.5% in the top ten. The V gene is TRBV4-3, the J gene TRBJ1-1, with D uncertain. This specimen was ileal tissue, taken at autopsy. This receptor was taken from a male patient aged 40-70 years with steroid-refractory graft-versus-host disease after an allogeneic stem cell transplant. Some T cells could come from the graft donor. The CDR3: CASSQARDATFF. CDR3 DNA: TGCGCCAGCAGCCAAGCGAGGGATGCAACTTTCTTT.